This T cell receptor beta chain was obtained from a study of tumor and adjacent non-tumor tissue in lung cancer. Study information: There were some 11 adenocarcinoma, 2 squamous cell carcinoma and 1 small cell lung cancer cases.

This clonotype has just one count. The template was RNA from unsorted bulk tissue. Newly diagnosed lung cancer patients had thoracic surgery in China, August–late 2014, without prior chemotherapy. A modified ARM-PCR protocol with three rounds of nested PCR amplified TCRbeta. Each CDR3 protein is one row after TCRdb ran MiXCR on the multiplex PCR reads. The table includes 65,000 to 80,000 distinct CDR3 sequences, 60% to 75% detected once. This CDR3 contains 12 residues. In germline, CDR1 is MNHNY, CDR2 SVGAGI (reference sequence). V was clipped by 2 bases and J by 11 bases, with 13 bases between them. The sequenced sample was lung tumor tissue. The rearrangement links TRBV6-6 to TRBJ2-7, with D possibly matching TRBD1 (5 bases). This clonotype originated in a man in his 60s with non-small cell lung cancer. The CDR3 nucleotides are TGTGCCAGCAGTTACGGGGCCTACAAGGAGTACTTC. The encoded protein is CASSYGAYKEYF.